Included here is one T cell receptor beta chain sequence, with context. The antigen remains unidentified. The source of the sample is a study of OX40 agonist ivuxolimab in advanced cancers. About the study: Eligibility admitted prior anti-PD-1, anti-PD-L1 or anti-CTLA-4 therapy; around 38% had some.

Overall study findings and caveats: Researchers report that CD8+ T cells had, on average, more expanded clones than CD4+.

TCRdb keeps only in-frame clones here, not all; method: immunoSEQ multiplex PCR. There are 100,000 to 150,000 clones in the sample; 85% to 95% occur only once, and more than 1% lies in the top ten. Trimming at V came to 8 bases and at J to 1 base, leaving 9 bases not matched to a gene. Germline CDR1 WSHSY, CDR2 SAAADI. The CDR3 has 15 residues. V gene TRBV10-2 combines with J gene TRBJ2-3, with 7 nucleotides matching TRBD2. Sample: CD4+ or CD8+ T cells sorted from blood, taken in a trial of the OX40 agonist ivuxolimab. The receptor comes from an adult with an advanced solid tumor such as melanoma, head and neck, liver or kidney cancer. CDR3: CASAGRAGGTDTQYF. The CDR3 coding sequence is TGCGCCAGCGCCGGGCGGGCGGGGGGCACAGATACGCAGTATTTT.